The 27 T cell receptor beta chains below all came from one sample that was sequenced in a study of technical replicates of blood from a few donors. This table comes from immunoSEQ multiplex PCR, and its TCRdb copy is limited to in-frame clones, with some not included. The repertoire consists of about 97,000 clones, with around 96% occurring once and the leading ten covering approximately 0.37%. What was sequenced was T cells isolated from PBMCs. These receptors all come from a human donor in good health.

This chain joins TRBV10-3 and TRBJ2-2, with D tentatively TRBD2 (6 bases). CDR1 and CDR2 (germline): ENHRY, SYGVKD. Trimming cost V 10 bases and J 4 bases, with 16 bases left between them. The CDR3 contains 14 residues. The chain's CDR3 is CATGPVGSTGELFF. DNA of the CDR3: TGTGCCACTGGCCCGGTCGGGAGCACCGGGGAGCTGTTTTTT.

The chain has TRBV5-1 and TRBJ2-2, with a tentative D call TRBD1 (5 bases). Germline CDR1 reads SGHRS; CDR2 reads YFSETQ. There are 14 residues in the CDR3. The germline V and J ends were trimmed by 0 bases and 4 bases, with 7 bases remaining between them. This chain's CDR3 is CASSLAQATGELFF. The DNA for the CDR3 is TGCGCCAGCAGCTTGGCACAGGCCACCGGGGAGCTGTTTTTT.

The chain combines TRBV5-6 with TRBJ2-5; 10 bases match TRBD2. This CDR3 has 16 residues. Germline assignment: CDR1 SGHDT and CDR2 YYEEEE. Trimming took 2 bases from V and 5 from J; bases not matched to a gene: 9. In DNA, the CDR3 is TGTGCCAGCAGCTTACGTCTAGCGGGAGATGGGGAGACCCAGTACTTC. Protein sequence: CASSLRLAGDGETQYF. The complete variable domain, with remaining parts taken from reference TRBV5-6 and TRBJ2-5, reads DAGVTQSPTHLIKTRGQQVTLRCSPKSGHDTVSWYQQALGQGPQFIFQYYEEEERQRGNFPDRFSGHQFPNYSSELNVNALLLGDSALYLCASSLRLAGDGETQYFGPGTRLLVL.

The CDR3 region is CASSLGGQRQETQYF. CDR3 coding DNA: TGTGCCAGCAGCTTGGGAGGGCAACGACAAGAGACCCAGTACTTC. The chain combines TRBV5-4 with TRBJ2-5; tentative D call: TRBD2 (5 bases). Trimming removed 0 bases at V and 2 bases at J, with 11 bases between. CDR3 length: 15 amino acids. The germline gives CDR1 SGHNT, CDR2 YYREEE (reference sequence).

The CDR3 spells CAITIEASGNTGELFF. In DNA, the CDR3 is TGTGCCATCACTATAGAGGCTAGCGGGAACACCGGGGAGCTGTTTTTT. V is TRBV10-3 and J is TRBJ2-2, with 7 bases lining up with TRBD2. The CDR3 loop spans 16 amino acids. Germline CDR1 ENHRY, CDR2 SYGVKD. J gave up 1 base and V 7 bases, and 9 bases lay outside the gene matches.

The sample holds one count of this clone. The rearrangement links TRBV7-6 to TRBJ2-3; 8 nucleotides match TRBD1. The CDR3 extends over 15 amino acids. With V trimmed by 7 bases and J by 4 bases, 10 bases remained unmatched. Germline values: CDR1 SGHVS, CDR2 FNYEAQ. The CDR3 sequence is CASTQGPGGADTQYF. The CDR3 region has the DNA TGTGCCAGCACCCAGGGGCCAGGGGGCGCAGATACGCAGTATTTT.

J is TRBJ2-7 and V is TRBV7-8; 10 bases line up with TRBD1. CDR1 SGHVS and CDR2 FQNEAQ come from the germline V gene. The CDR3 loop spans 14 amino acids. The trim removed 8 bases at V and 2 bases at J, leaving 6 bases unmatched. The CDR3 spells CASVPGQGTYEQYF. The DNA for the CDR3 is TGTGCCAGCGTACCGGGACAGGGGACCTACGAGCAGTACTTC.

This clone appeared once. Here the CDR3 reads CASSPLLAGGYEQFF. The CDR3 DNA sequence: TGCGCCAGCAGCCCCTTACTAGCGGGAGGGTATGAGCAGTTCTTC. The rearrangement links TRBV4-1 to TRBJ2-1; 13 nucleotides line up with TRBD2. After removal of 4 bases from V and 8 bases from J, the junction contained 5 bases not matched to a gene. CDR1 and CDR2 from the germline V gene are MGHRA and YSYEKL. CDR3 length equals 15 residues.

The table lists this clone with a count of one. V is TRBV5-1 and J is TRBJ2-3; D gene uncertain. The germline gives CDR1 SGHRS, CDR2 YFSETQ. Trimming removed 2 bases at V and 2 bases at J, with 9 bases between. The CDR3 contains 14 residues. The CDR3 DNA reads TGCGCCAGCAGCTTTGGGCAGGTCACAGATACGCAGTATTTT. Protein sequence: CASSFGQVTDTQYF.

The V and J genes are TRBV5-4 and TRBJ2-2; maybe TRBD1 (5 bases). Germline V CDR1 and CDR2: SGHNT, YYREEE (reference sequence). The CDR3 loop spans 16 amino acids. The germline V and J ends were trimmed by 0 bases and 4 bases, with 13 bases remaining between them. The CDR3: CASSLENAGPTGELFF. The DNA for the CDR3 is TGTGCCAGCAGCTTGGAGAATGCAGGGCCCACCGGGGAGCTGTTTTTT.

To note about this clone: Other DNA variants within this sample encode the same CDR3. J is TRBJ1-1 and V is TRBV7-9; no definite D call. Trimming pared 2 bases from V and 2 bases from J, leaving 6 bases between. Looked up from germline, CDR1 is SEHNR and CDR2 is FQNEAQ (reference sequence). The CDR3 is made up of 13 amino acids. The CDR3 nucleotides read TGTGCCAGCAGCTTAAGCGGCAACACTGAAGCTTTCTTT. It is translated as CASSLSGNTEAFF.

V is TRBV29-1 and J is TRBJ2-3, with D uncertain. Germline lookup yields CDR1 SQVTM and CDR2 ANQGSEA. CDR3 length: 10 residues. Trimming cost V 8 bases and J 6 bases, with 9 bases left between them. CDR3 DNA sequence: TGCAGCTGTCTAATGGATACGCAGTATTTT. Translation gives CSCLMDTQYF.

V is TRBV4-2 and J is TRBJ2-1, with 12 bases identical to TRBD2. Germline V gives CDR1 LGHNA, CDR2 YNFKEQ. J lost 5 bases, V lost 1 base, and 3 bases had no gene match. The CDR3 has 16 residues. The CDR3 is CASSQGLAGDHNEQFF. In nucleotides, the CDR3 is TGTGCCAGCAGCCAAGGACTAGCGGGAGATCACAATGAGCAGTTCTTC.

This chain joins TRBV6-5 and TRBJ1-5; 7 bases are a match to TRBD1. There are 15 residues in the CDR3. V shed 0 bases and J 4 bases; nucleotides not matched to a gene: 3. Germline lookup yields CDR1 MNHEY and CDR2 SVGAGI. The DNA of the CDR3 is TGTGCCAGCAGTTACTCGCAGGGGGTAAATCAGCCCCAGCATTTT. Its protein product is CASSYSQGVNQPQHF.

This clone has just one count. V and J are TRBV6-1 and TRBJ1-2; TRBD1 is a possible D gene (5 bases). The CDR3 covers 15 residues. The germline V gene encodes CDR1 MNHNS and CDR2 SASEGT. V lost 2 bases and J 8 bases, leaving 18 bases between the germline ends. CDR3 residues: CASSERAREELGYTF. The CDR3 DNA follows: TGTGCCAGCAGTGAAAGGGCCAGGGAAGAGTTGGGCTACACCTTC.

V and J are TRBV7-9 and TRBJ1-4; D perhaps matches TRBD1 (5 bases). Germline CDR1 is SEHNR and CDR2 is FQNEAQ (reference sequence). Trimming shortened V by 3 bases and J by 4 bases, and 6 bases separated the two germline ends. There are 13 residues in the CDR3. The CDR3 DNA reads as TGTGCCAGCAGCTTTCAGGGTAATGAAAAACTGTTTTTT. This encodes CASSFQGNEKLFF.

This rearrangement joins TRBV5-4 to TRBJ1-1; no clear D. Trimming removed 2 bases from V and 5 bases from J, with 7 bases in between. The CDR3 loop spans 12 amino acids. The V gene's germline CDR1 is SGHNT and CDR2 YYREEE (reference sequence). CDR3 loop: CASSLGVTEAFF. In DNA, the CDR3 is TGTGCCAGCAGCTTAGGAGTGACTGAAGCTTTCTTT.

This rearrangement joins TRBV18 to TRBJ2-7, with 7 nucleotides matching TRBD1. The CDR3 has 16 amino acids. Per germline, CDR1 KGHSH and CDR2 LQKENI. The V and J ends lost 3 bases and 2 bases, in that order; junction bases with no gene match: 10. This CDR3 is CASSPLDRATPYEQYF. The CDR3 DNA reads as TGTGCCAGCTCACCCCTAGACAGGGCTACTCCCTACGAGCAGTACTTC.

The CDR3 is CASSSSGSTGELFF. The CDR3 region has the DNA TGTGCCAGCAGCTCCTCCGGGAGTACCGGGGAGCTGTTTTTT. This rearrangement joins TRBV7-6 to TRBJ2-2; D possibly corresponds to TRBD2 (6 bases). V lost 4 bases to trimming and J lost 5 bases, with 11 bases between them. The CDR3 has 14 amino acids. CDR1 is SGHVS, CDR2 FNYEAQ, per germline.

The rearrangement links TRBV7-3 to TRBJ2-5; TRBD2 matches at 9 bases. This CDR3 is 15 amino acids long. V was clipped by 5 bases and J by 6 bases; unmatched bases: 10. CDR1 is SGHTA, CDR2 FQGTGA, per germline. As DNA, the CDR3 is TGTGCCAGCAGCGCCCGCGGGACTAGCTCGAAGACCCAGTACTTC. It translates to CASSARGTSSKTQYF.

The gene calls are TRBV5-4 and TRBJ2-3; 10 nucleotides agree with TRBD2. The trim removed 3 bases at V and 6 bases at J, leaving 10 bases unmatched. This CDR3 spans 16 amino acids. CDR1 and CDR2 from the germline V gene are SGHNT and YYREEE (reference sequence). CDR3 loop: CASSSNLLAGNDTQYF. The CDR3 DNA reads TGTGCCAGCAGCTCCAACCTACTAGCGGGAAATGATACGCAGTATTTT. Full variable domain (remainder filled in from reference TRBV5-4 and TRBJ2-3): ETGVTQSPTHLIKTRGQQVTLRCSSQSGHNTVSWYQQALGQGPQFIFQYYREEENGRGNFPPRFSGLQFPNYSSELNVNALELDDSALYLCASSSNLLAGNDTQYFGPGTRLTVL.

V gene TRBV9 combines with J gene TRBJ1-5; D is undetermined. This CDR3 is 15 amino acids long. Germline V CDR1 and CDR2: SGDLS, YYNGEE. Trimming left V 3 bases short and J 5 bases short, with 15 bases between. CDR3 amino acids: CASSEYAGGHQPQHF. The CDR3 bases are TGTGCCAGCAGCGAATACGCAGGAGGACATCAGCCCCAGCATTTT.

The chain links TRBV10-2 to TRBJ2-1, with 8 nucleotides matching TRBD1. Per the germline V gene, CDR1 is WSHSY and CDR2 is SAAADI. The ends lost 6 bases at V and 4 bases at J; junction bases unmatched: 5. The CDR3 runs 14 residues. The CDR3 loop reads CASRGQGSYNEQFF. CDR3 nucleotides: TGCGCCAGCAGAGGACAGGGATCGTACAATGAGCAGTTCTTC.

The chain links TRBV19 to TRBJ2-7; weak D call: TRBD1 (6 bases). CDR3 length: 15 amino acids. Germline V CDR1 and CDR2: LNHDA, SQIVND (reference sequence). The V end was cut by 4 bases, the J end by 1 base, with 14 bases between. CDR3 protein: CASSTNRVSSYEQYF. CDR3 DNA sequence: TGTGCCAGTAGTACAAACAGGGTGTCGTCCTACGAGCAGTACTTC. Combining the CDR3 with reference TRBV19 and TRBJ2-7 gives the whole variable domain DGGITQSPKYLFRKEGQNVTLSCEQNLNHDAMYWYRQDPGQGLRLIYYSQIVNDFQKGDIAEGYSVSREKKESFPLTVTSAQKNPTAFYLCASSTNRVSSYEQYFGPGTRLTVT.

This clone was seen only once. The V and J genes are TRBV2 and TRBJ2-6; D is uncertain. Germline values: CDR1 SNHLY, CDR2 FYNNEI. Between the trimmed V and J ends, which lost 6 bases and 0 bases, there was a span of 6 bases. This CDR3 spans 14 amino acids. CDR3 nucleotide sequence: TGTGCCAGCAGCGGGTTCTCTGGGGCCAACGTCCTGACTTTC. Encoded protein: CASSGFSGANVLTF. Complete variable domain (other parts from reference TRBV2 and TRBJ2-6): EPEVTQTPSHQVTQMGQEVILRCVPISNHLYFYWYRQILGQKVEFLVSFYNNEISEKSEIFDDQFSVERPDGSNFTLKIRSTKLEDSAMYFCASSGFSGANVLTFGAGSRLTVL.

This clone was seen once. This rearrangement joins TRBV7-9 to TRBJ2-6; D may be TRBD2 (5 bases). The V and J ends lost 5 bases and 0 bases respectively, with 14 bases between them. This CDR3 is 17 amino acids long. Germline V lookup: CDR1 SEHNR, CDR2 FQNEAQ (reference sequence). CDR3 bases: TGTGCCAGCAGCCTAGGAGGAGAGAGCTCTGGGGCCAACGTCCTGACTTTC. Amino acids: CASSLGGESSGANVLTF.

The chain joins TRBV19 to TRBJ1-5, with D maybe TRBD1 (5 bases). The CDR3 has 15 amino acids. Per germline, CDR1 LNHDA and CDR2 SQIVND (reference sequence). V shed 3 bases and J shed 2 bases, with 11 bases lying between them. The CDR3 is CASSIQGGGNQPQHF. The CDR3 nucleotides read TGTGCCAGTAGTATTCAGGGAGGGGGCAATCAGCCCCAGCATTTT.